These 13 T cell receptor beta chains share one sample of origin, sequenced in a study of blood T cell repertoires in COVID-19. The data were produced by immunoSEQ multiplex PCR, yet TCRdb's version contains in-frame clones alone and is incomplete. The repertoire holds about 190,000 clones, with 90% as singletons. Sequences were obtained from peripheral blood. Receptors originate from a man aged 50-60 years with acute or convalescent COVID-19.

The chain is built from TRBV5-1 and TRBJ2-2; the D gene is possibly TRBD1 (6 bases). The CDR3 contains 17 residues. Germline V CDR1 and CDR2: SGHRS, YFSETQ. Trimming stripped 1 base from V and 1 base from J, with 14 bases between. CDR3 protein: CASSLYRESLNTGELFF. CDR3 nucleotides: TGCGCCAGCAGCTTGTACAGGGAATCCCTGAACACCGGGGAGCTGTTTTTT.

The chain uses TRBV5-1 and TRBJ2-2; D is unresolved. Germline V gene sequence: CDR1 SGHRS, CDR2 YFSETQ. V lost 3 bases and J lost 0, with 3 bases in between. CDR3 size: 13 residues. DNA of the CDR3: TGCGCCAGCAGCTCCGCGAACACCGGGGAGCTGTTTTTT. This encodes CASSSANTGELFF. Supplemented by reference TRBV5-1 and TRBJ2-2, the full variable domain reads KAGVTQTPRYLIKTRGQQVTLSCSPISGHRSVSWYQQTPGQGLQFLFEYFSETQRNKGNFPGRFSGRQFSNSRSEMNVSTLELGDSALYLCASSSANTGELFFGEGSRLTVL.

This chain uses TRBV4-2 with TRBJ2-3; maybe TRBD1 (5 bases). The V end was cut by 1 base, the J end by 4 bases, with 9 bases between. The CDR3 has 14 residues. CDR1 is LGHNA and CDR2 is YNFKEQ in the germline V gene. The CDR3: CASSQGGLADTQYF. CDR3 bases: TGTGCCAGCAGCCAAGGGGGCCTTGCAGATACGCAGTATTTT.

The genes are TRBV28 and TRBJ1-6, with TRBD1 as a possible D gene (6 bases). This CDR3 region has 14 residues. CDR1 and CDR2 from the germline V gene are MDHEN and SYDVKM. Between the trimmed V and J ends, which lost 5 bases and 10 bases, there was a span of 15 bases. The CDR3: CASSPRTVGSPLHF. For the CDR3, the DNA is TGTGCCAGCAGTCCCAGGACAGTGGGGTCACCCCTCCACTTT.

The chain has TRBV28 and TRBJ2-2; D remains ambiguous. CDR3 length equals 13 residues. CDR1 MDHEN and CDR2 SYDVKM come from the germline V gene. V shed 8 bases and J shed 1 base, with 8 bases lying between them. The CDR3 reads CASGSGNTGELFF. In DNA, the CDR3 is TGTGCCAGCGGATCGGGGAACACCGGGGAGCTGTTTTTT.

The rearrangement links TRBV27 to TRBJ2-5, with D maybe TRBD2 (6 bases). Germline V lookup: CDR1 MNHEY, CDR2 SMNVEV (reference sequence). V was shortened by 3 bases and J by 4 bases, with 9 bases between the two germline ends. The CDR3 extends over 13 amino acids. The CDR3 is CASSFVGRETQYF. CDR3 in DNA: TGTGCCAGCAGTTTTGTCGGGAGAGAGACCCAGTACTTC.

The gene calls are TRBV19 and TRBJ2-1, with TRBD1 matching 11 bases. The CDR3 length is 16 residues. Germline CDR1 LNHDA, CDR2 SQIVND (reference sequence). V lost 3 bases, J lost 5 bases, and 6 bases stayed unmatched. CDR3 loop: CASSIYLGQGDNEQFF. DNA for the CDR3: TGTGCCAGTAGTATTTATTTGGGACAGGGGGACAATGAGCAGTTCTTC.

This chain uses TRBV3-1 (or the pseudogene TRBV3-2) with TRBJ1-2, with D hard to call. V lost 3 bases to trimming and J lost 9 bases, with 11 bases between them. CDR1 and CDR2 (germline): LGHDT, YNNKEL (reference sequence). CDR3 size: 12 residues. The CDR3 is CASSHTPSSYTF. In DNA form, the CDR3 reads TGTGCCAGCAGCCATACTCCGTCTAGCTACACCTTC.

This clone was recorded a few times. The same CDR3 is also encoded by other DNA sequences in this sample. Here the CDR3 DNA reads TGTGCCAGCAGCCCCCGGACTAGCGGCTACAATGAGCAGTTCTTC. This gives the protein CASSPRTSGYNEQFF. V is TRBV7-2 and J is TRBJ2-1; 10 bases are a match to TRBD2. Germline-derived CDR1 and CDR2 are SGHTA and FQGNSA. The CDR3 totals 15 residues. Losses at the gene ends were 5 bases for V and 3 bases for J; bases not matched to a gene: 4.

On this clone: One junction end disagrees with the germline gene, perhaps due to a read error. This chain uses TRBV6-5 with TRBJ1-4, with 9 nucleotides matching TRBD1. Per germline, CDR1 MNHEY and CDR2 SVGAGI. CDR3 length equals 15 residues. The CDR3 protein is CASSNSGTGSEKLFF. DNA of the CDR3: TGTGCCAGCAGTAACTCCGGGACAGGGTCCGAAAAACTGTTTTTT.

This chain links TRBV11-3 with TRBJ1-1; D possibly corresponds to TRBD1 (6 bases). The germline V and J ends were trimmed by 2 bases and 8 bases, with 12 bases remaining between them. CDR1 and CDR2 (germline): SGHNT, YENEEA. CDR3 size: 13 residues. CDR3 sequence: CASSLRSTGEAFF. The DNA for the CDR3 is TGTGCCAGCAGCTTAAGATCGACAGGCGAAGCTTTCTTT.

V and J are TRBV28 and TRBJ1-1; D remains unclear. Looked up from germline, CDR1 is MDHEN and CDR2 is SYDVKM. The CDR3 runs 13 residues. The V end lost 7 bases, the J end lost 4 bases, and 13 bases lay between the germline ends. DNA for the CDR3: TGTGCCAGCATTAAATGGGAGACCACTGAAGCTTTCTTT. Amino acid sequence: CASIKWETTEAFF.

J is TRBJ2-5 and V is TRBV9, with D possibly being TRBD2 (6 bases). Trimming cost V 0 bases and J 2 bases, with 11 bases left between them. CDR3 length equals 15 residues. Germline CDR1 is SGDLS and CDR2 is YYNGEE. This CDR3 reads CASSVVGLPQETQYF. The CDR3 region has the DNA TGTGCCAGCAGCGTAGTAGGACTACCACAAGAGACCCAGTACTTC.